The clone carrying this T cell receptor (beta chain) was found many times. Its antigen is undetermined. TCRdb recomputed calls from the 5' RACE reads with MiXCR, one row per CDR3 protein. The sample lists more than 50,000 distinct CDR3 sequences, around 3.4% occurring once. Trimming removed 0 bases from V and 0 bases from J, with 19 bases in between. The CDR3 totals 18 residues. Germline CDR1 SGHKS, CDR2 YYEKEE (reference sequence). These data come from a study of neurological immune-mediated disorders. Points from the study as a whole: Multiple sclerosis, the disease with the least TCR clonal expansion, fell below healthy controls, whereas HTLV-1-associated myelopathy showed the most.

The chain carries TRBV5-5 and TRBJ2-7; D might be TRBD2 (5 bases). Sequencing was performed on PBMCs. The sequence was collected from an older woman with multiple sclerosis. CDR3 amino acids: CASSLVVGEPGSSYEQYF. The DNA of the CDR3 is TGTGCCAGCAGCTTGGTGGTGGGAGAACCAGGAAGCTCCTACGAGCAGTACTTC.